The present entry profiles one T cell receptor (beta chain) with its context. Germline-derived CDR1 and CDR2 are MGHRA and YSYEKL. Trimming removed 5 bases at V and 8 bases at J, with 17 bases between. This CDR3 comprises 14 residues. Per the original data handling: Reference gene primer amplification yielded estimated nucleated cell counts. Only in-frame clones appear in the TCRdb table, and some are missing; sequencing was by immunoSEQ multiplex PCR. For V, J and clone size, that table is used; D and trimming come from the DNA. Among around 60,000 clones listed, 70% to 90% were seen once. The data were obtained in a study of blood T cell repertoires in COVID-19. About the research overall: Samples taken during acute and convalescent COVID-19 were collected in the United States, Italy and Spain. Sample material is recorded as cDNA or gDNA derived from T cells, B-cell-depleted T cells, or PBMCs.

Specimen: peripheral blood. The sequence was obtained from a man aged 55 to 70 with acute or convalescent COVID-19. This chain uses TRBV4-1 with TRBJ2-3, with D perhaps TRBD1 (6 bases). CDR3 protein: CASSNPPQGSTQYF. DNA for the CDR3: TGCGCCAGCAGCAACCCTCCCCAGGGGAGTACGCAGTATTTT.